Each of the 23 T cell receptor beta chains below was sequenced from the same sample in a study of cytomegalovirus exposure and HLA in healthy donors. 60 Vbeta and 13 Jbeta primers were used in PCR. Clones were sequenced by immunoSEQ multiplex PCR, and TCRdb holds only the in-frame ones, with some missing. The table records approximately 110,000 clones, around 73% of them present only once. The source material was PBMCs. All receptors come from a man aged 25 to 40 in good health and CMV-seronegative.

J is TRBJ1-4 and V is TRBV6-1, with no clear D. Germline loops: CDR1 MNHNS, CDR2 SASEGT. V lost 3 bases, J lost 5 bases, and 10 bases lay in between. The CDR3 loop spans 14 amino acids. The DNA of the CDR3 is TGTGCCAGCAGTGAGCGGGGTCTAAATGAAAAACTGTTTTTT. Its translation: CASSERGLNEKLFF.

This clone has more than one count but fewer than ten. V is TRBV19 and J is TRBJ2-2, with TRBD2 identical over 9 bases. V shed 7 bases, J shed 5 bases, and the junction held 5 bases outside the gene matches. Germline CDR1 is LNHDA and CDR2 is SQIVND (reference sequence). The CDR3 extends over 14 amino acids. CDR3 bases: TGTGCCAGTACCTTAGCGGGAGTGACCGGGGAGCTGTTTTTT. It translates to CASTLAGVTGELFF.

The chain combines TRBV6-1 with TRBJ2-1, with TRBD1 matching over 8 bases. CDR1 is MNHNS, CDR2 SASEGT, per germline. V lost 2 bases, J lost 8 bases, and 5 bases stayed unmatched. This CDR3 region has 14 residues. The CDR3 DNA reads TGTGCCAGCAGTGAACAGGGGGCGGCGGATGAGCAGTTCTTC. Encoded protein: CASSEQGAADEQFF.

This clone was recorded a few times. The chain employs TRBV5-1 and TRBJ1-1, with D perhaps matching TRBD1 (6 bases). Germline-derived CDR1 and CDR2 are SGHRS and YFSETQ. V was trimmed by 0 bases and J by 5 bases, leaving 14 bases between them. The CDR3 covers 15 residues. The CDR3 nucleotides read TGCGCCAGCAGCTTGGAAATGAGGGGGACAACTGAAGCTTTCTTT. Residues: CASSLEMRGTTEAFF.

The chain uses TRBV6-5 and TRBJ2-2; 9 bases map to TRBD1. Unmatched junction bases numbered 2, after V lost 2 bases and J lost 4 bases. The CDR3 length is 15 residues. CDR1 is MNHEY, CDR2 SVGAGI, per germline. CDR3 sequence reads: CASSYGTGPTGELFF. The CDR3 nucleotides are TGTGCCAGCAGTTACGGGACAGGGCCCACCGGGGAGCTGTTTTTT.

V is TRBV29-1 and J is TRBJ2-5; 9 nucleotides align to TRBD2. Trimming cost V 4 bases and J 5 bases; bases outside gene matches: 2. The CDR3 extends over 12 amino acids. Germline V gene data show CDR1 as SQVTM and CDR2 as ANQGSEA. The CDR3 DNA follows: TGCAGCGTTGCTAGCGGGAAGGAGACCCAGTACTTC. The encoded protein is CSVASGKETQYF.

CDR3 sequence: CAITQGGSGTHTDTQYF. The CDR3 DNA reads as TGTGCCATCACCCAGGGGGGAAGTGGGACCCACACAGATACGCAGTATTTT. The chain combines TRBV10-3 with TRBJ2-3; D possibly corresponds to TRBD1 (7 bases). V dropped 7 bases and J dropped 2 bases, with 22 bases sitting between them. This CDR3 contains 17 residues. CDR1 ENHRY and CDR2 SYGVKD come from the germline V gene.

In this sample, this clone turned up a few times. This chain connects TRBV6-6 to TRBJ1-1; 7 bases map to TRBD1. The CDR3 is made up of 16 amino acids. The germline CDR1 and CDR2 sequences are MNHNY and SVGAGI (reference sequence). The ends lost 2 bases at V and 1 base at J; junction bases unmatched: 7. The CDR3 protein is CASSYQTTGSNTEAFF. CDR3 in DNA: TGTGCCAGCAGTTACCAAACGACAGGGTCGAACACTGAAGCTTTCTTT.

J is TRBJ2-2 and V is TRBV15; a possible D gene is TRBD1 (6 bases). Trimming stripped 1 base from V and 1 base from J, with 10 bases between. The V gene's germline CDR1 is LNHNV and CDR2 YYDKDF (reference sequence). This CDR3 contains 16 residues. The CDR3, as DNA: TGTGCCACCAGCAGAGGACAGGTACAGAACACCGGGGAGCTGTTTTTT. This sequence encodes CATSRGQVQNTGELFF.

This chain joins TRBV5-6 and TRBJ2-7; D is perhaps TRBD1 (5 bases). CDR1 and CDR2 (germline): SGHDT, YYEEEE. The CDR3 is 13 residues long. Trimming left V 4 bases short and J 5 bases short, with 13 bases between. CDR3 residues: CASSSFVRDEQYF. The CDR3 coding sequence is TGTGCCAGCAGCAGCTTTGTCAGGGACGAGCAGTACTTC.

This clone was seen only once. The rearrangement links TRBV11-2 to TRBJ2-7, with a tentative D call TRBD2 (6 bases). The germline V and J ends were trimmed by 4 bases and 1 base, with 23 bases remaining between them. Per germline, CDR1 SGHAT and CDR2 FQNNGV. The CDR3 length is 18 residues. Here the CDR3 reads CASSYAPPRGAGSYEQYF. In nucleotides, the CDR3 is TGTGCCAGCAGCTATGCCCCGCCCCGGGGCGCGGGATCCTACGAGCAGTACTTC. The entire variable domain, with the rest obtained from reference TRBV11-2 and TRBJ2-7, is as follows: EAGVAQSPRYKIIEKRQSVAFWCNPISGHATLYWYQQILGQGPKLLIQFQNNGVVDDSQLPKDRFSAERLKGVDSTLKIQPAKLEDSAVYLCASSYAPPRGAGSYEQYFGPGTRLTVT.

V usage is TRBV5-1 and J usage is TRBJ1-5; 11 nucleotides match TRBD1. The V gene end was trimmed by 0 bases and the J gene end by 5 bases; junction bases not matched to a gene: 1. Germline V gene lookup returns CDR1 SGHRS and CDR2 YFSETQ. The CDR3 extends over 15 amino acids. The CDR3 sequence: CASSLGDRGDQPQHF. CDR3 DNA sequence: TGCGCCAGCAGCTTGGGGGACAGGGGGGATCAGCCCCAGCATTTT.

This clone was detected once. In nucleotides, the CDR3 is TGTGCCAGCAGCTCCGGGACAGACAATGAGCAGTTCTTC. It is translated as CASSSGTDNEQFF. The V gene is TRBV13, the J gene TRBJ2-1; 7 bases fit TRBD1. This CDR3 has 13 amino acids. The germline V gene has CDR1 PRHDT and CDR2 FYEKMQ (reference sequence). After removal of 4 bases from V and 5 bases from J, the junction contained 2 bases not matched to a gene.

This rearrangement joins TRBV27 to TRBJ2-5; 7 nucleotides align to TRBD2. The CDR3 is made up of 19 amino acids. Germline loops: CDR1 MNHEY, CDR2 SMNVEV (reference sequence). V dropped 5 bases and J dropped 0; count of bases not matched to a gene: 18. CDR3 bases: TGTGCCAGCAGTGCCCTTGAACTTAGCGTGGGGGGGTACCAAGAGACCCAGTACTTC. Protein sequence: CASSALELSVGGYQETQYF.

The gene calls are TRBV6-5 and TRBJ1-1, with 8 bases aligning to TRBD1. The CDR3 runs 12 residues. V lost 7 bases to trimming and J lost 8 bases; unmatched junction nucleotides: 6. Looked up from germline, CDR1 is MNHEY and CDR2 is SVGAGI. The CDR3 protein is CASKIRTGEAFF. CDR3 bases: TGTGCCAGCAAAATCCGGACAGGGGAAGCTTTCTTT.

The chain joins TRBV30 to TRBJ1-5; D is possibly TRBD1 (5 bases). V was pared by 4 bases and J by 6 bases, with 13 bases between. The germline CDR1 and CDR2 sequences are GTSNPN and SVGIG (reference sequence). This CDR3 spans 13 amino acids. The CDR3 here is CAWMGGEGQPQHF. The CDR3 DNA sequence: TGTGCCTGGATGGGAGGGGAGGGTCAGCCCCAGCATTTT.

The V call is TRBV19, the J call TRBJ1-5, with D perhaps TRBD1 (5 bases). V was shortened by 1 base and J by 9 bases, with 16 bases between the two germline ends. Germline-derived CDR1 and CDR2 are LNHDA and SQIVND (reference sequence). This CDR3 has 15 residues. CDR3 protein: CASSIGQGFGRPQHF. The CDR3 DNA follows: TGTGCCAGTAGTATAGGGCAGGGCTTTGGGCGGCCCCAGCATTTT.

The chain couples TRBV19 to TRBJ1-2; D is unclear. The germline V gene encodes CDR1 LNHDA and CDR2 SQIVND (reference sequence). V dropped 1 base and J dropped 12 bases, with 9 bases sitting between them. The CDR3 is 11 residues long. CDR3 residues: CASSIGAEDTF. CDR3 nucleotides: TGTGCCAGTAGTATAGGGGCAGAAGACACCTTC.

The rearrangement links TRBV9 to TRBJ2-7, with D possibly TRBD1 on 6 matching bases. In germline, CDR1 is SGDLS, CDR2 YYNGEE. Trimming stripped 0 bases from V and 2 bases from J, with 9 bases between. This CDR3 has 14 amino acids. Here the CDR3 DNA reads TGTGCCAGCAGCGTAGAGGACAGTCCCTACGAGCAGTACTTC. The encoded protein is CASSVEDSPYEQYF.

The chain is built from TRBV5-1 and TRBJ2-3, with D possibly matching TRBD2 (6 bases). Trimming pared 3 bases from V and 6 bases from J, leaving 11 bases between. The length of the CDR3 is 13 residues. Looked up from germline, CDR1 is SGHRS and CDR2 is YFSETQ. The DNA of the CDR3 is TGCGCCAGCAGCTGGGACTCCGGGGATACGCAGTATTTT. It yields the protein CASSWDSGDTQYF.

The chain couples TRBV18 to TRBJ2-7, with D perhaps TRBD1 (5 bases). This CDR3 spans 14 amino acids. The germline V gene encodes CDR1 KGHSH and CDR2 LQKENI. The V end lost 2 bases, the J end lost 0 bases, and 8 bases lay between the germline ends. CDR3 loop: CASSPGQISYEQYF. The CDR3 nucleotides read TGTGCCAGCTCACCAGGACAAATCTCCTACGAGCAGTACTTC.

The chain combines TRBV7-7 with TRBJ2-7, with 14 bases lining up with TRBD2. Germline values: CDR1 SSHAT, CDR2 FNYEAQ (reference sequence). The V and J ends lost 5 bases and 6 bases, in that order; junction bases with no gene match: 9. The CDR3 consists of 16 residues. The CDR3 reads CASSPTGLAGVSEQYF. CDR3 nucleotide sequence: TGTGCCAGCAGCCCGACGGGACTAGCGGGAGTCAGCGAGCAGTACTTC.

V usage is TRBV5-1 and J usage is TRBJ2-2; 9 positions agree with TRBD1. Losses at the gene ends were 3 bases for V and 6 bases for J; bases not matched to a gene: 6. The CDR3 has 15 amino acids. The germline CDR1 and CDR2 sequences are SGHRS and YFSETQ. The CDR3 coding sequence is TGCGCCAGCAGCTCGGGACAGGGTGTGGCCGGGGAGCTGTTTTTT. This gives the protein CASSSGQGVAGELFF.